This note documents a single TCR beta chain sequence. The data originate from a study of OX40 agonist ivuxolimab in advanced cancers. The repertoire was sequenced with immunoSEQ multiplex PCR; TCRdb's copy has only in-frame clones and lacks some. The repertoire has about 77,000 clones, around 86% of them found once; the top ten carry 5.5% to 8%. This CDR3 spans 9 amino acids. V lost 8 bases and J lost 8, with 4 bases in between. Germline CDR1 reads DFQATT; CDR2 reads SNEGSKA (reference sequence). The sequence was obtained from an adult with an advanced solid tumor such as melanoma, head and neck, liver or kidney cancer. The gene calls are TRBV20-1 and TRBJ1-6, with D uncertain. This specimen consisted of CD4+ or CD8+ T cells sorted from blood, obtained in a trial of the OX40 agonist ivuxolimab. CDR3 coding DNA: TGCAGTTCCGATTCACCCCTCCACTTT. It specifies CSSDSPLHF.